This record covers a single T cell receptor beta chain. No antigen is known for it. The V gene's germline CDR1 is LNHDA and CDR2 SQIVND (reference sequence). V was clipped by 7 bases and J by 5 bases, with 17 bases between them. The CDR3 is 15 amino acids. The method was immunoSEQ multiplex PCR; TCRdb's version includes in-frame clones alone and lacks a portion of them. This sample has over 450,000 clones; 80% to 90% occur once, and the top ten carry over 1.5%. This specimen belongs to a study of Ad26.COV2.S vaccination and SARS-CoV-2 variants. Overall study findings and caveats: Vaccine recipients surpassed placebo recipients in spike-specific TCR breadth. Analytic work on TCR breadth and depth might have understated the full extent of total T cell responses.

Treatment meaning: roughly 20 received Ad26.COV2.S at low or high dose, single or two shots; about 5 received placebo; per-sample allocation not given. On day 63 after the first injection, vaccine and placebo recipients gave samples. Sequences were derived from peripheral blood, sampled in a trial of Ad26.COV2.S vaccine versus placebo. The chain has TRBV19 and TRBJ2-2, with D maybe TRBD1 (6 bases). This TCR came from a person aged 18-60 years who received the Ad26.COV2.S COVID-19 vaccine or a placebo. The CDR3 DNA is TGTGCCAGTACGGTACAGGGAGCGAGGACCGGGGAGCTGTTTTTT. It encodes CASTVQGARTGELFF.